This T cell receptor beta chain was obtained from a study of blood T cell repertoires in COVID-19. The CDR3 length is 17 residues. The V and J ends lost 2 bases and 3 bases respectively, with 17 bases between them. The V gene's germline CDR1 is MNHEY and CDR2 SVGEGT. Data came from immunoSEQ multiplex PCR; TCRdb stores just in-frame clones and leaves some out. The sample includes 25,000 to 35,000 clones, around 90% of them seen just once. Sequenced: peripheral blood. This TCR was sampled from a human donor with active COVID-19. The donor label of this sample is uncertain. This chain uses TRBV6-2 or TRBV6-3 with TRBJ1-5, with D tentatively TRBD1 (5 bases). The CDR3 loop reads CASSYRLTASDNQPQHF. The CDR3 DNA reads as TGTGCCAGCAGTTACCGACTGACAGCCAGCGACAATCAGCCCCAGCATTTT.